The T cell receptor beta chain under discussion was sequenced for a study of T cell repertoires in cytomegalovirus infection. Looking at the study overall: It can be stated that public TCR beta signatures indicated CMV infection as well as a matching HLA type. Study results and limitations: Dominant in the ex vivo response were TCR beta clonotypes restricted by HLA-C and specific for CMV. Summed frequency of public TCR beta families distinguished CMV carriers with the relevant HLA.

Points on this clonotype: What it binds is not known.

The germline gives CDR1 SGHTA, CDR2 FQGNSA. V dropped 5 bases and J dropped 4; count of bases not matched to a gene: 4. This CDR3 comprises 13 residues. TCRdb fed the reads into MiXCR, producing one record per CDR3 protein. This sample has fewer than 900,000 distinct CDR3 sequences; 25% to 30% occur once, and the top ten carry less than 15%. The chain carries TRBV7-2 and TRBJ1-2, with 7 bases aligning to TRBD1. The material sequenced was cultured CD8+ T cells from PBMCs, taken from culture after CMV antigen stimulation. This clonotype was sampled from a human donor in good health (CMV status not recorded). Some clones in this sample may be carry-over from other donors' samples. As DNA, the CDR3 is TGTGCCAGCAGCCAGACAGGGCTCTATGGCTACACCTTC. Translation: CASSQTGLYGYTF.